This entry lists 5 T cell receptor beta chains sequenced from one sample in a study of post-analysis software for immune sequencing data. Whole-study findings and limits: Patients had higher frequencies than controls of five TRBV segments, including TRBV5-6, TRBV5-1 and TRBV20-1.

No antigen has been identified for these receptors. Incorporated into the TCR beta cDNA libraries were unique molecular identifiers, which served to reduce PCR and sequencing biases. TCRdb reanalysed the PCR reads using MiXCR and keeps one entry per CDR3 protein. The sample contains fewer than 850,000 distinct CDR3 sequences, approximately 30% of which appear only once. The specimen was blood. Receptor source: a girl between 10 and 17 years old with multiple sclerosis.

The chain uses TRBV29-1 and TRBJ1-2, with D hard to call. Germline assignment: CDR1 SQVTM and CDR2 ANQGSEA. V shed 4 bases and J shed 1 base, with 7 bases lying between them. The CDR3 consists of 12 residues. CDR3 amino acids: CSVGAGNYGYTF. CDR3 nucleotides: TGCAGCGTTGGGGCCGGTAACTATGGCTACACCTTC.

This clonotype was found a few times. The chain employs TRBV27 and TRBJ2-3, with unresolved D. Deletions cut 8 bases from V and 4 bases from J, with 10 bases between. In germline, CDR1 is MNHEY, CDR2 SMNVEV (reference sequence). This CDR3 comprises 12 residues. CDR3 in amino acids: CASRRFSDTQYF. CDR3 coding DNA: TGTGCCAGCCGCCGTTTTTCAGATACGCAGTATTTT.

This clonotype showed up many times. CDR3 in DNA: TGTGCCAGCAGCTCCCGAGCAGGGGGGGGCAATGAGCAGTTCTTC. The encoded protein is CASSSRAGGGNEQFF. V is TRBV7-2 and J is TRBJ2-1; the D gene could be TRBD1 or TRBD2 (7 bases each). The ends were cut back, 4 bases at V and 6 bases at J, with 16 bases in the middle. Germline CDR1 reads SGHTA; CDR2 reads FQGNSA. This CDR3 spans 15 amino acids.

The chain links TRBV7-2 to TRBJ2-5, with TRBD1 matching 10 bases. The J call could be wrong; TRBJ2-7 is a better fit for the DNA end. The CDR3 runs 16 residues. Germline assignment: CDR1 SGHTA and CDR2 FQGNSA. The CDR3 reads CASSLEFPGQGYEQYF. CDR3 nucleotide sequence: TGTGCCAGCAGCTTAGAATTTCCGGGACAGGGGTACGAGCAGTACTTC.

The chain uses TRBV6-5 and TRBJ1-1; D gene ambiguous. The ends were cut back, 0 bases at V and 6 bases at J, with 8 bases in the middle. The CDR3 sequence is 13 residues long. Germline V gives CDR1 MNHEY, CDR2 SVGAGI. CDR3 coding DNA: TGTGCCAGCAGTTACTCGGGGAATCCTGAAGCTTTCTTT. Protein: CASSYSGNPEAFF.